The T cell receptor beta chain under discussion was sequenced for a study of shared clonotypes between healthy human individuals. Study-level information: There were three CD4 naive, three CD4 memory, two CD8 naive and one CD8 memory plates per donor.

The study, taken as a whole, reports: Non-shared clonotypes showed lower generation probabilities than clonotypes common to all four donors.

V was pared by 5 bases and J by 2 bases, with 24 bases between. The germline gives CDR1 SGHRS, CDR2 YFSETQ. CDR3 size: 18 residues. The protocol was immunoSEQ multiplex PCR, while the TCRdb copy is restricted to in-frame clones and leaves out a portion. The sample lists some 2,100,000 clones, approximately 96% seen once, with about 0.13% in the top ten. Regarding this clone: Its antigen remains unidentified.

The rearrangement links TRBV5-1 to TRBJ2-3, with D maybe TRBD2 (6 bases). Sequencing was carried out using naive CD4+ T cells sorted from blood. Documented subset: CD45RA+ positively selected. The sequence derives from a man younger than 30 in good health. CDR3 DNA sequence: TGCGCCAGCAGTCCCCCCCCGCCCGGGGGAGGCTCCACAGATACGCAGTATTTT. Its protein is CASSPPPPGGGSTDTQYF.